The source of this TCR beta chain is a study of blood T cell repertoires in COVID-19. Across the whole study: T cells, B-cell-depleted T cells, or PBMCs provided the cDNA or gDNA that served as material.

Enrollees, about 18 to 95 years old, lived in approximately 25 US areas. This clone was observed a few times. The V end was cut by 7 bases, the J end by 2 bases, with 12 bases between. Germline V gene sequence: CDR1 SNHLY, CDR2 FYNNEI. The CDR3 spans 14 residues. In the original workflow: Nucleated cell number was recorded as an estimate derived from reference gene primer amplification. Produced via immunoSEQ multiplex PCR; TCRdb's table is partial and in-frame only. The DNA gave D and trimming, while V, J and clone size come from that table. The sample carries 450,000 to 600,000 clones, about nine tenths recorded once.

The V gene is TRBV2, the J gene TRBJ1-5; no definite D call. The sequence came from a woman aged 18-35 years who had recovered from COVID-19. The source material was PBMCs or T cells enriched from blood (not recorded which). This chain's CDR3 is CASNVAGGNQPQHF. CDR3 bases: TGTGCCAGCAATGTCGCGGGTGGCAATCAGCCCCAGCATTTT.